This T cell receptor beta chain emerged from a study of blood T cell repertoires in COVID-19. Overall study context: The samples span acute and convalescent COVID-19 from the United States, Italy and Spain.

The sample holds many counts of this clone. Original processing notes: It was from reference gene primer amplification that nucleated cell counts were estimated. Repertoires were generated with immunoSEQ multiplex PCR, while TCRdb's copy carries only in-frame clones and drops some. The V and J calls and clone size come from that table; D and trimming were worked out from the DNA. This repertoire shows 150,000 to 200,000 clones, about 88% found once; its top ten account for over 0.85%. Germline lookup yields CDR1 MNHNY and CDR2 SVGAGI (reference sequence). This CDR3 has 14 residues. With 4 bases clipped from V and 4 bases from J, the junction kept 3 bases outside the gene matches.

V and J are TRBV6-6 and TRBJ1-1; 10 bases agree with TRBD1. Sequencing used peripheral blood. The receptor was isolated from a man aged 18 to 29 with acute or convalescent COVID-19. The CDR3 DNA follows: TGTGCCAGCAGTTCCCGGACAGGGGGCACTGAAGCTTTCTTT. This gives the protein CASSSRTGGTEAFF.